Reported below is one T cell receptor beta chain. The method was immunoSEQ multiplex PCR; TCRdb's version includes in-frame clones alone and lacks a portion of them. The data show around 150,000 clones, 65% to 80% seen once. This sample is part of a study of blood T cell repertoires in COVID-19. Study context: Samples of COVID-19 (acute and convalescent) were obtained from the United States, Italy and Spain. Sample material is recorded as cDNA or gDNA derived from T cells, B-cell-depleted T cells, or PBMCs.

Germline V gives CDR1 SGHDT, CDR2 YYEEEE. The CDR3 sequence is 14 residues long. V shed 0 bases and J shed 5 bases, with 11 bases lying between them. The chain couples TRBV5-6 to TRBJ1-1; weak D call: TRBD1 (5 bases). The sequence derives from a man in his fifties or sixties with acute or convalescent COVID-19. Sequencing was done on a sample of peripheral blood. The CDR3 sequence is CASSLGEGATEAFF. As DNA, the CDR3 is TGTGCCAGCAGCTTGGGTGAAGGGGCAACTGAAGCTTTCTTT.